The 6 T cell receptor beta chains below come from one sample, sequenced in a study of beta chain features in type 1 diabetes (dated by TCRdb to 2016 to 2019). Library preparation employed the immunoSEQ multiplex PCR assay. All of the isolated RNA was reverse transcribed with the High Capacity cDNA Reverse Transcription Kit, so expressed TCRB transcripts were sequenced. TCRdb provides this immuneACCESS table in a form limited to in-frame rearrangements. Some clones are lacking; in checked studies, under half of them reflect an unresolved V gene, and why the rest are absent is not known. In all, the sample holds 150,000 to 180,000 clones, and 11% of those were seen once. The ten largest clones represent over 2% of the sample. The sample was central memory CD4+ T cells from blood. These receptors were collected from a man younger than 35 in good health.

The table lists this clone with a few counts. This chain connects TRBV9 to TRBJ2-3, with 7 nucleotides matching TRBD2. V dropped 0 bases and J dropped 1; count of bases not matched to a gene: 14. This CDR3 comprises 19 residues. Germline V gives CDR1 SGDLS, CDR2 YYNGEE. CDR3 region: CASSVGAGRGKGGTDTQYF. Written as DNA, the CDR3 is TGTGCCAGCAGCGTAGGAGCAGGGAGGGGTAAAGGTGGCACAGATACGCAGTATTTT. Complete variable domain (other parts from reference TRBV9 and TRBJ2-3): DSGVTQTPKHLITATGQRVTLRCSPRSGDLSVYWYQQSLDQGLQFLIQYYNGEERAKGNILERFSAQQFPDLHSELNLSSLELGDSALYFCASSVGAGRGKGGTDTQYFGPGTRLTVL.

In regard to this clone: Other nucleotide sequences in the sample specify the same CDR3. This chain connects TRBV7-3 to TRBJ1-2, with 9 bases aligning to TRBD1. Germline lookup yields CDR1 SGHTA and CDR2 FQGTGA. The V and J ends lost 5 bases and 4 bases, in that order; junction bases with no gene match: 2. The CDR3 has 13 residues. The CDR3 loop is CASSTDRGYGYTF. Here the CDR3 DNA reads TGTGCCAGCAGCACGGACAGGGGCTATGGCTACACCTTC.

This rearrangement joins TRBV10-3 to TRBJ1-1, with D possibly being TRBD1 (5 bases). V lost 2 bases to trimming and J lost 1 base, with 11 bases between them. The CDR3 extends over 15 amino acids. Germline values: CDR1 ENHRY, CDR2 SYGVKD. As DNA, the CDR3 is TGTGCCATCAGTGAGCGGGGCCTCCCGAACACTGAAGCTTTCTTT. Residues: CAISERGLPNTEAFF.

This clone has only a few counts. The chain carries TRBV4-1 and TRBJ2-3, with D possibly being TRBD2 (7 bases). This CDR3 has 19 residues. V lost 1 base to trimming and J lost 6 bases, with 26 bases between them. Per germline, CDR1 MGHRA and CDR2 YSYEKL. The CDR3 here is CASSQAKITGGLGSDTQYF. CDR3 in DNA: TGCGCCAGCAGCCAAGCAAAGATCACCGGGGGGCTTGGAAGCGATACGCAGTATTTT.

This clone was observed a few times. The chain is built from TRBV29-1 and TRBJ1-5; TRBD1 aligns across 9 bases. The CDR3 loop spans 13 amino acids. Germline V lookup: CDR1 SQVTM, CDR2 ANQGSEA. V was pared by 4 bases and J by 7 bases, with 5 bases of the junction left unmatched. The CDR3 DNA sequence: TGCAGCGTTGGGACAGGGGTTGGGCAGCCCCAGCATTTT. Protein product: CSVGTGVGQPQHF.

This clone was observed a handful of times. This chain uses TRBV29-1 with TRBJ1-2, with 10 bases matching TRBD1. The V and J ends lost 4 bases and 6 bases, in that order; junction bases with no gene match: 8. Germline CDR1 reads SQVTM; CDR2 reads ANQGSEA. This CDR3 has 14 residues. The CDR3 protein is CSVAYWGTGDGYTF. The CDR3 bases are TGCAGCGTTGCGTATTGGGGGACAGGGGATGGCTACACCTTC.